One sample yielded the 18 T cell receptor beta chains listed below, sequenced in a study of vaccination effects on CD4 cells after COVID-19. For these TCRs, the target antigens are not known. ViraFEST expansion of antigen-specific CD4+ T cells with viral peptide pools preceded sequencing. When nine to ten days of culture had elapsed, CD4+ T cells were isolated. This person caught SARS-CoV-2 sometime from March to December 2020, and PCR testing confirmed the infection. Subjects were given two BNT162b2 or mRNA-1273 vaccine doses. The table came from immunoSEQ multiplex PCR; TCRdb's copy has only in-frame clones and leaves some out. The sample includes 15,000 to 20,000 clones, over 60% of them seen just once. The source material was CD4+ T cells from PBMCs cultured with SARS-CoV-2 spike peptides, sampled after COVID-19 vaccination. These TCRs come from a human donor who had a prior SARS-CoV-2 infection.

The CDR3 DNA is TGTGCCAGCAGTGTGGGTTTGGGGGGAGAGACCCAGTACTTC. It encodes CASSVGLGGETQYF. This sequence joins TRBV2 and TRBJ2-5, with a weak D call TRBD2 (6 bases). The CDR3 is made up of 14 amino acids. CDR1 SNHLY and CDR2 FYNNEI come from the germline V gene. Trimming shortened V by 4 bases and J by 4 bases, and 13 bases separated the two germline ends.

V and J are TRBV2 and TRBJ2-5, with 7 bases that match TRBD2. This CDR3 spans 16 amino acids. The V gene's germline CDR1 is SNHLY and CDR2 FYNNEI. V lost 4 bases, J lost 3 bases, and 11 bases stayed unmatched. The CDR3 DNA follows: TGTGCCAGCAGTGTGAGTAGCGGGTGGTCAAAAGAGACCCAGTACTTC. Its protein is CASSVSSGWSKETQYF. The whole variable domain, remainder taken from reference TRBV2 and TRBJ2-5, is EPEVTQTPSHQVTQMGQEVILRCVPISNHLYFYWYRQILGQKVEFLVSFYNNEISEKSEIFDDQFSVERPDGSNFTLKIRSTKLEDSAMYFCASSVSSGWSKETQYFGPGTRLLVL.

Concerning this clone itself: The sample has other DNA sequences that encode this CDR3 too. The CDR3 DNA reads TGCGCCAGCAGCCTAGGACGCAGCTCTGGAAACACCATATATTTT. It specifies CASSLGRSSGNTIYF. The V and J genes are TRBV5-1 and TRBJ1-3; D unclear. The V end was cut by 4 bases, the J end by 0 bases, with 11 bases between. Germline V gene lookup returns CDR1 SGHRS and CDR2 YFSETQ. The CDR3 runs to 15 residues.

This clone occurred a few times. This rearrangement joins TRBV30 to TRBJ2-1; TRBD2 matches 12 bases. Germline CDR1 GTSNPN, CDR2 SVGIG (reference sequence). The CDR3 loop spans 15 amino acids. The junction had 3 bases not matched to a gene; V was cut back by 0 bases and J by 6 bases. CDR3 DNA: TGTGCCTGGAGTGTATGGACTAGCGGGATCAATGAGCAGTTCTTC. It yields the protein CAWSVWTSGINEQFF.

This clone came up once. The CDR3 is CASSLLANSNEQFF. DNA for the CDR3: TGTGCCAGCAGCTTATTAGCAAACTCAAATGAGCAGTTCTTC. The V gene is TRBV11-3, the J gene TRBJ2-1; D ambiguous. Germline V gives CDR1 SGHNT, CDR2 YENEEA. The germline V and J ends were trimmed by 2 bases and 7 bases, with 12 bases remaining between them. CDR3 length: 14 residues.

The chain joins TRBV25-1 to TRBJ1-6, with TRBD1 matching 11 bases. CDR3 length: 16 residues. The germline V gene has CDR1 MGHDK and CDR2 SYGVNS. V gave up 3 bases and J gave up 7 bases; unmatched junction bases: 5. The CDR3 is CASSDRGQGENSPLHF. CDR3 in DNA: TGTGCCAGCAGTGATAGGGGACAGGGGGAAAATTCACCCCTCCACTTT.

CDR3 protein: CASSLKWGQVNTEAFF. The CDR3 nucleotides are TGTGCCAGCAGCTTAAAGTGGGGACAGGTGAACACTGAAGCTTTCTTT. The V and J genes are TRBV11-2 and TRBJ1-1; TRBD1 agrees at 8 bases. CDR1 SGHAT and CDR2 FQNNGV come from the germline V gene. J was trimmed by 0 bases and V by 2 bases; bases with no gene match: 5. The CDR3 has 16 amino acids.

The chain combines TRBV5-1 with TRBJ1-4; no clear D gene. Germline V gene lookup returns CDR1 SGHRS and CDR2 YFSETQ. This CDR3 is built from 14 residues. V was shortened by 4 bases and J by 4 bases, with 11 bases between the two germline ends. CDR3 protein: CASSPDGLNEKLFF. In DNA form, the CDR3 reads TGCGCCAGCAGCCCGGACGGACTTAATGAAAAACTGTTTTTT.

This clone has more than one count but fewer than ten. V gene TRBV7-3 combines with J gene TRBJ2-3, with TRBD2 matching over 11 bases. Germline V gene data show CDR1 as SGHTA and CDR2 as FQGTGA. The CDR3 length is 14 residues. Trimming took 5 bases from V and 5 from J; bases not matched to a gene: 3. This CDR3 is CASSPGTSGDTQYF. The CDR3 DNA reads TGTGCCAGCAGCCCCGGGACTAGCGGAGATACGCAGTATTTT.

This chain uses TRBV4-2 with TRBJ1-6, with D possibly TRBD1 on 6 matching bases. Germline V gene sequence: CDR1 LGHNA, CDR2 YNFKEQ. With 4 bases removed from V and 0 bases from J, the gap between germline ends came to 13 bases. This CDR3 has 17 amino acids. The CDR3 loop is CASSRTTGSSYNSPLHF. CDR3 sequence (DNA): TGTGCCAGCAGCCGCACCACAGGGAGCTCCTATAATTCACCCCTCCACTTT.

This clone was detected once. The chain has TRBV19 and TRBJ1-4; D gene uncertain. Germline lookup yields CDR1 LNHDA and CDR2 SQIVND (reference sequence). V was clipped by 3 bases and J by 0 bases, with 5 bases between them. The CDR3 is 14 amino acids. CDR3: CASSITATNEKLFF. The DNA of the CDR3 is TGTGCCAGTAGTATTACAGCAACTAATGAAAAACTGTTTTTT.

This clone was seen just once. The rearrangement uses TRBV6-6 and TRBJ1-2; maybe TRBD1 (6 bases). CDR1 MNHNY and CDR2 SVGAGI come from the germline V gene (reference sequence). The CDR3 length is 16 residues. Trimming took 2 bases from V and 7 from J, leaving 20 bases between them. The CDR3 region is CASSYPQPWGAFGYTF. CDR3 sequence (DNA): TGTGCCAGCAGTTACCCACAGCCATGGGGGGCATTTGGCTACACCTTC.

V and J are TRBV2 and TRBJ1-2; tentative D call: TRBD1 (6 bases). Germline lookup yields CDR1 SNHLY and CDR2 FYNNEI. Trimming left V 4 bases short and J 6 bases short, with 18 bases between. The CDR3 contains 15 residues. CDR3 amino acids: CASSATGPADDGYTF. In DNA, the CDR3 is TGTGCCAGCAGTGCGACAGGACCTGCCGATGATGGCTACACCTTC.

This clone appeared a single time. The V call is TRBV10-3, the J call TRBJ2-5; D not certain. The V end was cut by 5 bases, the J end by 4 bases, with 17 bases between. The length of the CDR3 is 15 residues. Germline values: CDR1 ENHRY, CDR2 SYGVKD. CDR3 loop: CAISTGPSNVETQYF. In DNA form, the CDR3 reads TGTGCCATCAGTACGGGCCCTAGTAACGTAGAGACCCAGTACTTC.

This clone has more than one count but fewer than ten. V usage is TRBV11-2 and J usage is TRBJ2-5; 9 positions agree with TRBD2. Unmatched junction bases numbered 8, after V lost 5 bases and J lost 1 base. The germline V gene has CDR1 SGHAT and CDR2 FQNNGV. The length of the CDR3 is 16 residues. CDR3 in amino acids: CASSDYSGSRQETQYF. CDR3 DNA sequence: TGTGCCAGCAGCGACTATAGCGGGAGCCGCCAAGAGACCCAGTACTTC.

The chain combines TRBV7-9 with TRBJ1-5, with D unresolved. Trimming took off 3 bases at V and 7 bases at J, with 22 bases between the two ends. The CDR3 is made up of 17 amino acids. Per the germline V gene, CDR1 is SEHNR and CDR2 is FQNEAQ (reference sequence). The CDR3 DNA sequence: TGTGCCAGCAGCTTTGAATCCGGGCCCCGAGGTGGCCAGCCCCAGCATTTT. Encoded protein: CASSFESGPRGGQPQHF.

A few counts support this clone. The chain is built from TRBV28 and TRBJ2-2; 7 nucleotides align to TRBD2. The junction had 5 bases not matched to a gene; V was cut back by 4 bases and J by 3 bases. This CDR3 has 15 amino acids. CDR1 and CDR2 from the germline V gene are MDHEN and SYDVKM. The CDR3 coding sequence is TGTGCCAGCAGTTCTGTGGGGGGGGACACCGGGGAGCTGTTTTTT. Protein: CASSSVGGDTGELFF.

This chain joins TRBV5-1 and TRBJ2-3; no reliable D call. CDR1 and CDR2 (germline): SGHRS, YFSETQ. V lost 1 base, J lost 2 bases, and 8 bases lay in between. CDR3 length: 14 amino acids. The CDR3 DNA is TGCGCCAGCAGCTTGCTCAACCCCACAGATACGCAGTATTTT. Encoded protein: CASSLLNPTDTQYF.